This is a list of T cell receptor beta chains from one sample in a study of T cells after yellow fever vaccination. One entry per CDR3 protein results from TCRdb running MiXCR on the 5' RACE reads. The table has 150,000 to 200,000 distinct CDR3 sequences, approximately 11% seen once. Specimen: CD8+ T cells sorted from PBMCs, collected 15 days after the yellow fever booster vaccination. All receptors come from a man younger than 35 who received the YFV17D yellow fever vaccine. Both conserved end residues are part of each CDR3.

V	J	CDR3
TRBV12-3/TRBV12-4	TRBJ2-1	CASSFPPSSYNEQFF
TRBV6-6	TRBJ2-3	CASSWSRGSTDTQYF
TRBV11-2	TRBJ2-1	CASSLAGSYNEQFF
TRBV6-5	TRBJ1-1	CASSTSYSNTEAFF
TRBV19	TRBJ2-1	CASRKRLAGKRGNEQFF
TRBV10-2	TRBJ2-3	CASKIGGGGTDTQYF
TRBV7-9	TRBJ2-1	CASLGYNEQFF
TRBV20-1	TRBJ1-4	CSARDLAGPGGSGKLFF
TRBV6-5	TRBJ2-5	CASSYSWGDQETQYF
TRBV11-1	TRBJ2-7	CASSTGQVLNYEQYF
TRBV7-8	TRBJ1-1	CASSPKEGLTEAFF
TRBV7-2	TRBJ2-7	CASSSPGERGYEQYF
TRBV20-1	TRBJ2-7	CSARWAAASSYEQYF
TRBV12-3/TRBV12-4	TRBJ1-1	CATRRQVMNTEAFF
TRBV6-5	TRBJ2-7	CASSYSIQGVGYEQYF
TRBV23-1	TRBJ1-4	CASSRHGIQMKNCFF
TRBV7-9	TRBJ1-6	CASSLGSGGGNSPLHF
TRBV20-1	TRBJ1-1	CSARGGGGLNTEAFF
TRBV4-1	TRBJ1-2	CASSQDPGGFYGYTF
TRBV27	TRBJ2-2	CASTGQQGRNTGELFF